The entry below describes one T cell receptor (beta chain). Sequencing was performed with immunoSEQ multiplex PCR; in TCRdb, only in-frame clones are kept and a portion is missing. The repertoire includes approximately 210,000 clones, more than 70% of them detected once, and 3.5% to 4% sits in the top ten. The data originate from a study of blood T cell repertoires in COVID-19. This CDR3 region has 11 residues. The germline V gene has CDR1 ENHRY and CDR2 SYGVKD. Trimming took 4 bases from V and 5 from J, leaving 2 bases between them. The TCR sequence derives from a woman older than 75 with acute or convalescent COVID-19. The specimen sequenced was peripheral blood. This chain uses TRBV10-3 with TRBJ2-2; no clear D gene. CDR3 sequence: CAISATGELFF. The CDR3 bases are TGTGCCATCAGTGCGACCGGGGAGCTGTTTTTT.